This T cell receptor beta chain was captured by sequencing in a study of T cell repertoires in cytomegalovirus infection (dated by TCRdb to between 2018 and 2021). Regarding the complete study: Because public TCR beta signatures pointed to carriage of CMV infection together with the matching HLA type, the HLA type of each donor mattered for the analysis. The paper's findings and limits, for the study overall: Cumulative frequency of public TCR beta family members discriminated carriers of CMV infection plus the relevant HLA type in this cohort and an independent 352-donor cohort. The ex vivo response was dominated by HLA-C-restricted CMV-specific TCR beta clonotypes, and the single most frequent clonotype in two of eight donors was supplied by these HLA-C-restricted clonotypes.

Sequencing relied on an Illumina HiSeq 1500. TCRdb reprocessed the public reads (quality trimming at Q25 with fastp, clone calling with MiXCR) and kept in-frame beta chains. Records with the same CDR3 protein are collapsed into one entry carrying the most frequent genes and DNA. The sample table contains around 300,000 distinct CDR3 sequences; only one count was recorded for roughly 25% of them. The top ten clonotypes cover about 15% of the sample. Concerning this clonotype itself: Its antigen is not yet known. Qualities for individual bases were not recorded, and no much larger clone is one base off.

V ends up 3 bases short and J 3 bases short, with an unmatched junction base count of 3. Measured from the cysteine to the phenylalanine, the CDR3 is 14 residues long. The sequence is cut down to CDR3 DNA, 42 bases in frame from base 1. The CDR1 and CDR2 encoded by the germline V gene are KGHSH and LQKENI. The sequence came from a human donor in good health (CMV status not recorded). Some clones in this sample may be carry-over from other donors' samples. Sequencing input: PBMCs. The rearrangement combines TRBV18 with TRBJ1-2; 8 bases in the junction line up with TRBD1. This receptor has the CDR3 CASSPTTGDYGYTF. The nucleotides read TGTGCCAGCTCACCGACGACAGGGGACTATGGCTACACCTTC.